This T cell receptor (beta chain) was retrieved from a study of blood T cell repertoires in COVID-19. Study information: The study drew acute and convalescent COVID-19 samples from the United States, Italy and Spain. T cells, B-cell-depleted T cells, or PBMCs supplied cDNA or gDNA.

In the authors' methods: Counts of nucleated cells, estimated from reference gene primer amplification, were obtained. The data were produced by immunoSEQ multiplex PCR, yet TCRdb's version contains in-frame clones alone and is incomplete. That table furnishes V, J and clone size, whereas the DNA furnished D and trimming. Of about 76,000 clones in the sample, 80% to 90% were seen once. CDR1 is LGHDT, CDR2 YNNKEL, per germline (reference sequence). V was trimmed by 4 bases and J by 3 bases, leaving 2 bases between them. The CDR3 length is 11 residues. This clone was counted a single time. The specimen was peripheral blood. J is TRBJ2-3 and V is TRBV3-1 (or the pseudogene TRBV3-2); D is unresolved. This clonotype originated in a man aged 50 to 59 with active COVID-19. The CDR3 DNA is TGTGCCAGCAGCCTAACAGATACGCAGTATTTT. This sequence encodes CASSLTDTQYF.